Presented here are 22 T cell receptor beta chains from one specimen sequenced in a study of patients and donors after allogeneic stem cell transplantation. TCRdb reprocessed the RT-PCR reads via MiXCR and lists one record per CDR3 protein. The table has about 410,000 distinct CDR3 sequences, 16% seen once. The source material was blood, either unsorted or a sorted T cell fraction (not recorded which). The receptor set was obtained from a human donor who was either an allogeneic HSCT recipient or a stem cell or donor lymphocyte infusion donor (not recorded which). It is not recorded whose cells these are; they may come from a transplant donor.

J is TRBJ1-2 and V is TRBV24-1, with D unclear. Trimming removed 3 bases at V and 5 bases at J, with 9 bases between. The CDR3 consists of 13 residues. CDR1 KGHDR and CDR2 SFDVKD come from the germline V gene. The CDR3 DNA reads as TGTGCCACCAGTGATGAGGGAGGATATGGCTACACCTTC. Amino acids: CATSDEGGYGYTF.

The chain recombines TRBV9 with TRBJ2-1; unclear D gene. The germline CDR1 and CDR2 sequences are SGDLS and YYNGEE. This CDR3 is 16 amino acids long. The V gene lost 0 bases and the J gene lost 1 base, with 11 bases spanning the gap. The CDR3, as DNA: TGTGCCAGCAGCGTAGTAGGAGTTTCTTCCTACAATGAGCAGTTCTTC. Its protein is CASSVVGVSSYNEQFF.

The gene calls are TRBV6-5 and TRBJ1-2; D remains ambiguous. The CDR3 contains 13 residues. Per germline, CDR1 MNHEY and CDR2 SVGAGI. Trimming pared 2 bases from V and 4 bases from J, leaving 8 bases between. The DNA for the CDR3 is TGTGCCAGCAGTTACGGCCAGCTCTATGGCTACACCTTC. Amino acid sequence: CASSYGQLYGYTF.

The sample holds a few counts of this clonotype. The rearrangement joins TRBV6-1 to TRBJ2-7; weak D call: TRBD2 (7 bases). This CDR3 has 15 residues. Germline CDR1 reads MNHNS; CDR2 reads SASEGT. V shed 6 bases and J shed 2 bases, with 17 bases lying between them. CDR3 protein: CASRKGGLGAYEQYF. CDR3 DNA: TGTGCCAGCAGGAAGGGGGGGCTAGGAGCCTACGAGCAGTACTTC.

This chain connects TRBV4-3 to TRBJ2-1; TRBD1 matches at 9 bases. The CDR3 sequence is 18 residues long. Per the germline V gene, CDR1 is LGHNA and CDR2 is YSLEER. J lost 0 bases, V lost 3 bases, and 9 bases had no gene match. The chain's CDR3 is CASSQGTGGSSSYNEQFF. In DNA, the CDR3 is TGCGCCAGCAGCCAGGGTACAGGGGGCTCTAGCTCCTACAATGAGCAGTTCTTC.

This clonotype was seen a handful of times. V and J are TRBV13 and TRBJ2-7; 8 nucleotides align to TRBD1. The trim removed 1 base at V and 2 bases at J, leaving 1 base unmatched. The CDR3 consists of 14 residues. CDR1 PRHDT and CDR2 FYEKMQ come from the germline V gene (reference sequence). CDR3 region: CASSLEGQAYEQYF. The DNA of the CDR3 is TGTGCCAGCAGCTTAGAGGGACAGGCCTACGAGCAGTACTTC.

The sample holds a few counts of this clonotype. The V gene is TRBV7-8, the J gene TRBJ1-2, with a possible D match to TRBD1 (5 bases). The CDR3 has 14 amino acids. Germline CDR1 SGHVS, CDR2 FQNEAQ. Between the trimmed V and J ends, which lost 7 bases and 8 bases, there was a span of 20 bases. DNA for the CDR3: TGTGCCAGCAAACAGACGACAGCGGTTGGAGGCTACACCTTC. Encoded protein: CASKQTTAVGGYTF. Based on the CDR3 plus reference TRBV7-8 and TRBJ1-2, the full variable domain is GAGVSQSPRYKVAKRGQDVALRCDPISGHVSLFWYQQALGQGPEFLTYFQNEAQLDKSGLPSDRFFAERPEGSVSTLKIQRTQQEDSAVYLCASKQTTAVGGYTFGSGTRLTVV.

CDR3 nucleotide sequence: TGTGCCAGCAGTAGGGGACTAGCGGGGCAACGGGGCACAGATACGCAGTATTTT. Its translation: CASSRGLAGQRGTDTQYF. The rearrangement links TRBV6-1 to TRBJ2-3; 13 positions match TRBD2. This CDR3 has 18 residues. CDR1 MNHNS and CDR2 SASEGT come from the germline V gene. V dropped 5 bases and J dropped 1; count of bases not matched to a gene: 9.

The chain has TRBV2 and TRBJ1-5; 8 positions match TRBD1. Germline CDR1 reads SNHLY; CDR2 reads FYNNEI. V was pared by 8 bases and J by 1 base, with 7 bases of the junction left unmatched. The CDR3 length is 15 residues. The CDR3 DNA reads TGTGCCAGCGGATTAGACAGGGGAAGCAATCAGCCCCAGCATTTT. Translation gives CASGLDRGSNQPQHF. Supplemented by reference TRBV2 and TRBJ1-5, the full variable domain reads EPEVTQTPSHQVTQMGQEVILRCVPISNHLYFYWYRQILGQKVEFLVSFYNNEISEKSEIFDDQFSVERPDGSNFTLKIRSTKLEDSAMYFCASGLDRGSNQPQHFGDGTRLSIL.

The genes are TRBV20-1 and TRBJ2-1; 7 bases are a match to TRBD2. The J segment lost 10 bases and the V segment lost 6 bases, leaving 9 bases of the junction unmatched. There are 12 residues in the CDR3. Germline-derived CDR1 and CDR2 are DFQATT and SNEGSKA (reference sequence). In DNA form, the CDR3 reads TGCAGTGCGCCGACTAGCCCCTCGGAGCAGTTCTTC. Amino acid sequence: CSAPTSPSEQFF.

Remarks on this clonotype: This may be a read error: a much more frequent sequence differs by one nucleotide. The chain combines TRBV20-1 with TRBJ2-1; D possibly corresponds to TRBD1 (6 bases). Per the germline V gene, CDR1 is DFQATT and CDR2 is SNEGSKA (reference sequence). There are 16 residues in the CDR3. V gave up 4 bases and J gave up 5 bases, with 21 bases separating them. The CDR3 DNA follows: TGCAGTGCTACAGCCCAGGGGTCCCCCAATCACAATGAGCAGTTCTTC. It translates to CSATAQGSPNHNEQFF.

This clonotype was observed a handful of times. The chain is built from TRBV12-3 or TRBV12-4 and TRBJ1-4; weak D call: TRBD1 (5 bases). CDR3 length: 14 residues. The ends were cut back, 6 bases at V and 4 bases at J, with 12 bases in the middle. This chain's CDR3 is CASSPGTYNEKLFF. The CDR3 nucleotides read TGTGCCAGCAGCCCCGGGACCTATAATGAAAAACTGTTTTTT.

This sequence joins TRBV5-1 and TRBJ2-1, with TRBD1 as a possible D gene (6 bases). V was shortened by 2 bases and J by 5 bases, with 8 bases between the two germline ends. CDR3 length: 13 amino acids. Germline V gene sequence: CDR1 SGHRS, CDR2 YFSETQ. The CDR3 is CASSFGQNNEQFF. CDR3 sequence (DNA): TGCGCCAGCAGCTTTGGACAGAACAATGAGCAGTTCTTC.

The V gene is TRBV6-1, the J gene TRBJ2-5; no firm D call. CDR1 MNHNS and CDR2 SASEGT come from the germline V gene. The CDR3 has 14 residues. Trimming took off 7 bases at V and 5 bases at J, with 17 bases between the two ends. DNA of the CDR3: TGTGCCAGCAATTCATGGAAGGGCCCCGAGACCCAGTACTTC. Its translation: CASNSWKGPETQYF.

This clonotype came up a few times. The chain carries TRBV20-1 and TRBJ1-1; D remains unclear. Trimming removed 2 bases at V and 3 bases at J, with 10 bases between. There are 13 residues in the CDR3. Per germline, CDR1 DFQATT and CDR2 SNEGSKA (reference sequence). The CDR3 region has the DNA TGCAGTGCTAGATACGACCTTTACACTGAAGCTTTCTTT. This encodes CSARYDLYTEAFF.

The V gene is TRBV15, the J gene TRBJ2-1; 7 positions match TRBD2. The CDR3 length is 16 residues. V dropped 5 bases and J dropped 5; count of bases not matched to a gene: 12. The germline gives CDR1 LNHNV, CDR2 YYDKDF (reference sequence). CDR3 coding DNA: TGTGCCACCAGCCAGTGGGCTAGCGGCCCAAACAATGAGCAGTTCTTC. Protein sequence: CATSQWASGPNNEQFF. Looking up the rest from reference TRBV15 and TRBJ2-1 gives the full variable domain: DAMVIQNPRYQVTQFGKPVTLSCSQTLNHNVMYWYQQKSSQAPKLLFHYYDKDFNNEADTPDNFQSRRPNTSFCFLDIRSPGLGDTAMYLCATSQWASGPNNEQFFGPGTRLTVL.

The chain couples TRBV4-3 to TRBJ2-2; 10 bases align to TRBD2. Per germline, CDR1 LGHNA and CDR2 YSLEER. The junction had 14 bases not matched to a gene; V was cut back by 4 bases and J by 0 bases. The length of the CDR3 is 20 residues. The CDR3 region has the DNA TGCGCCAGCAGCCGGCGACTTAGCGGGGGGTATAACGCGAACACCGGGGAGCTGTTTTTT. As protein: CASSRRLSGGYNANTGELFF.

This clonotype was detected only a few times. The chain recombines TRBV20-1 with TRBJ1-4; 11 bases match TRBD1. The CDR3 is made up of 15 amino acids. CDR1 is DFQATT, CDR2 SNEGSKA, per germline (reference sequence). Unmatched junction bases numbered 7, after V lost 0 bases and J lost 10 bases. CDR3 sequence: CSARDGGQGVGKLFF. DNA of the CDR3: TGCAGTGCTAGAGATGGGGGACAGGGGGTCGGAAAACTGTTTTTT.

This chain connects TRBV5-1 to TRBJ1-2; D is unresolved. This CDR3 has 12 amino acids. Germline-derived CDR1 and CDR2 are SGHRS and YFSETQ. V shed 5 bases and J shed 1 base, with 6 bases lying between them. Here the CDR3 DNA reads TGCGCCAGCAGGGGCGTTAACTATGGCTACACCTTC. The encoded protein is CASRGVNYGYTF.

The sample holds a few counts of this clonotype. The chain carries TRBV30 and TRBJ2-2, with D possibly matching TRBD1 (6 bases). CDR1 is GTSNPN, CDR2 SVGIG, per germline (reference sequence). The V gene lost 7 bases and the J gene lost 1 base, with 16 bases spanning the gap. The CDR3 has 15 residues. The CDR3 region is CASPLPRGNTGELFF. The DNA for the CDR3 is TGTGCCTCCCCGTTACCCAGGGGGAACACCGGGGAGCTGTTTTTT.

This clonotype was seen a few times. The V and J genes are TRBV9 and TRBJ1-4; D may be TRBD1 (5 bases). Germline CDR1 SGDLS, CDR2 YYNGEE. CDR3 size: 15 residues. V gave up 4 bases and J gave up 3 bases, with 13 bases separating them. The CDR3 sequence is CASSSRGRPNEKLFF. The CDR3 DNA reads as TGTGCCAGCAGCTCCCGGGGCAGACCTAATGAAAAACTGTTTTTT.

This clonotype was recorded a few times. The chain carries TRBV12-3 or TRBV12-4 and TRBJ1-1; D is unclear. The CDR3 is 12 amino acids. The V end was cut by 6 bases, the J end by 3 bases, with 8 bases between. The CDR3 loop is CASSPRYTEAFF. Here the CDR3 DNA reads TGTGCCAGCAGCCCAAGGTACACTGAAGCTTTCTTT.